Listed here are 31 T cell receptor beta chains from one sample, sequenced in a study of T cells expressing NK-cell markers. After re-calling the 5' RACE reads, TCRdb lists one entry per CDR3 protein, DNA absent. In total, the table holds 120,000 to 150,000 distinct CDR3 sequences. Sequencing input: blood T cells: a sorted CD56 or NKG2C T cell subset, CD4+ or CD8+ T cells, or bulk PBMC T cells (not recorded which). The receptors come from a man aged 18 to 29 in good health.

V usage is TRBV5-4 and J usage is TRBJ2-3; TCRdb selects TRBD2, and the lack of DNA leaves this call unchecked. Germline V gene sequence: CDR1 SGHNT, CDR2 YYREEE (reference sequence). The CDR3 contains 20 residues. The chain's CDR3 is CASSLEALAGGPGSTDTQYF.

The V and J genes are TRBV15 and TRBJ2-2. In germline, CDR1 is LNHNV, CDR2 YYDKDF (reference sequence). The CDR3 has 14 residues. Here the CDR3 reads CATSRGGNTGELFF.

The chain is built from TRBV15 and TRBJ2-5. In germline, CDR1 is LNHNV, CDR2 YYDKDF (reference sequence). The CDR3 contains 15 residues. The CDR3 reads CATSRVTVVGETQYF. The whole variable domain, filled in from reference TRBV15 and TRBJ2-5, reads DAMVIQNPRYQVTQFGKPVTLSCSQTLNHNVMYWYQQKSSQAPKLLFHYYDKDFNNEADTPDNFQSRRPNTSFCFLDIRSPGLGDTAMYLCATSRVTVVGETQYFGPGTRLLVL.

CDR3 protein: CSARDFRRASGKRSTDTQYF. The J gene is TRBJ2-3, the V gene TRBV20-1; TCRdb lists TRBD2, though no DNA is available to test this call. Germline assignment: CDR1 DFQATT and CDR2 SNEGSKA (reference sequence). The CDR3 runs 20 residues.

The V call is TRBV5-1, the J call TRBJ2-1; lacking DNA, the TRBD2 call made by TCRdb goes unchecked. There are 16 residues in the CDR3. Germline CDR1 SGHRS, CDR2 YFSETQ. This CDR3 is CASSLVGLAGDDEQFF.

This chain connects TRBV12-3 or TRBV12-4 to TRBJ2-6; TCRdb selects TRBD1, and the lack of DNA leaves this call unchecked. The CDR3 has 16 residues. The CDR3 here is CASTGRGGPGANVLTF.

The chain couples TRBV6-2 or TRBV6-3 to TRBJ2-2; the D call of TRBD1 rests on TCRdb alone, since no DNA is present to check it. CDR1 and CDR2 from the germline V gene are MNHEY and SVGEGT. The CDR3 extends over 13 amino acids. CDR3 in amino acids: CASIDRDTGELFF.

V usage is TRBV28 and J usage is TRBJ2-7. Germline V lookup: CDR1 MDHEN, CDR2 SYDVKM. This CDR3 is built from 14 residues. CDR3: CASSLWDGSYEQYF. Combining the CDR3 with reference TRBV28 and TRBJ2-7 gives the whole variable domain DVKVTQSSRYLVKRTGEKVFLECVQDMDHENMFWYRQDPGLGLRLIYFSYDVKMKEKGDIPEGYSVSREKKERFSLILESASTNQTSMYLCASSLWDGSYEQYFGPGTRLTVT.

The rearrangement links TRBV29-1 to TRBJ2-5; the D call from TCRdb, TRBD1, cannot be confirmed without DNA. This CDR3 has 16 residues. Germline V gives CDR1 SQVTM, CDR2 ANQGSEA. The CDR3 reads CSVEGSQGASGETQYF.

V usage is TRBV18 and J usage is TRBJ1-1. There are 13 residues in the CDR3. Germline loops: CDR1 KGHSH, CDR2 LQKENI. The CDR3 here is CASSPPENTEAFF.

The V gene is TRBV6-5, the J gene TRBJ2-7. This CDR3 is built from 12 residues. Germline CDR1 and CDR2: MNHEY and SVGAGI. The CDR3 region is CASSNGAYEQYF.

The CDR3 sequence: CAGRPLASSEQFF. This chain uses TRBV30 with TRBJ2-1; there is no DNA to check the TCRdb D call of TRBD2. Germline loops: CDR1 GTSNPN, CDR2 SVGIG (reference sequence). The CDR3 contains 13 residues. Using reference TRBV30 and TRBJ2-1 for the parts outside the CDR3, the full variable domain is SQTIHQWPATLVQPVGSPLSLECTVEGTSNPNLYWYRQAAGRGLQLLFYSVGIGQISSEVPQNLSASRPQDRQFILSSKKLLLSDSGFYLCAGRPLASSEQFFGPGTRLTVL.

CDR3 amino acids: CSAIRVGSSYEQYF. This chain links TRBV20-1 with TRBJ2-7; TCRdb gives TRBD1 as the D gene, but with no DNA this cannot be confirmed. The CDR3 is 14 amino acids. Germline assignment: CDR1 DFQATT and CDR2 SNEGSKA (reference sequence).

J is TRBJ1-5 and V is TRBV6-5; TCRdb's D gene call, TRBD1, goes unchecked for lack of DNA. The CDR3 loop spans 15 amino acids. Germline CDR1 is MNHEY and CDR2 is SVGAGI. The CDR3 sequence: CASSLGGNSNQPQHF.

This chain uses TRBV6-1 with TRBJ2-3; TCRdb indicates TRBD1, and absent DNA this call remains unverified. Germline assignment: CDR1 MNHNS and CDR2 SASEGT. The CDR3 length is 18 residues. CDR3 region: CASTPTGFLAPPPDTQYF.

V and J are TRBV19 and TRBJ2-7; the TCRdb D gene call, TRBD1, has no DNA to confirm it. The CDR3 runs 17 residues. CDR1 is LNHDA, CDR2 SQIVND, per germline (reference sequence). CDR3 region: CASSIDFGTGLSYEQYF.

The V and J genes are TRBV9 and TRBJ1-4; TCRdb's assignment of TRBD1 cannot be checked, as there is no DNA. This CDR3 region has 17 residues. Germline V CDR1 and CDR2: SGDLS, YYNGEE. The CDR3: CASSARTGQGAREKLFF.

The V and J genes are TRBV4-3 and TRBJ1-6; the TCRdb call, TRBD1, lacks DNA for checking. The germline gives CDR1 LGHNA, CDR2 YSLEER. This CDR3 region has 17 residues. The CDR3 is CASSQDHGQTYNSPLHF.

This chain joins TRBV6-2 or TRBV6-3 and TRBJ2-7; TCRdb names TRBD1, which stays unverified in the absence of DNA. Per the germline V gene, CDR1 is MNHEY and CDR2 is SVGEGT. The CDR3 runs 15 residues. The CDR3 protein is CASSPTRRLSYEQYF.

CDR3 in amino acids: CASSPGRSNTEAFF. The rearrangement uses TRBV4-3 and TRBJ1-1; the D call of TRBD1 rests on TCRdb alone, since no DNA is present to check it. In germline, CDR1 is LGHNA, CDR2 YSLEER. This CDR3 is 14 amino acids long.

The gene calls are TRBV6-5 and TRBJ1-1. Germline V gene lookup returns CDR1 MNHEY and CDR2 SVGAGI. This CDR3 is built from 14 residues. The CDR3 protein is CASSYERTIFEAFF.

J is TRBJ2-3 and V is TRBV9. The germline CDR1 and CDR2 sequences are SGDLS and YYNGEE. The CDR3 runs to 16 residues. CDR3: CASSVVSGVSTDTQYF.

The V gene is TRBV7-9, the J gene TRBJ2-3. CDR1 and CDR2 from the germline V gene are SEHNR and FQNEAQ (reference sequence). The CDR3 spans 12 residues. CDR3 in amino acids: CASRATTDTQYF.

The rearrangement joins TRBV7-8 to TRBJ2-1; lacking DNA, the TRBD2 call made by TCRdb goes unchecked. Per the germline V gene, CDR1 is SGHVS and CDR2 is FQNEAQ. The length of the CDR3 is 15 residues. The CDR3 sequence is CASSLFPGGREEQFF.

The chain recombines TRBV7-2 with TRBJ2-7. The CDR3 runs to 15 residues. In germline, CDR1 is SGHTA, CDR2 FQGNSA. The chain's CDR3 is CASSPLVVASYEQYF.

J is TRBJ2-5 and V is TRBV29-1; TCRdb returns TRBD2, unconfirmable since there is no DNA. The CDR3 totals 17 residues. In germline, CDR1 is SQVTM, CDR2 ANQGSEA. The CDR3 sequence is CSVEDTTSGRTEETQYF. Variable domain in full (rest from reference TRBV29-1 and TRBJ2-5): SAVISQKPSRDICQRGTSLTIQCQVDSQVTMMFWYRQQPGQSLTLIATANQGSEATYESGFVIDKFPISRPNLTFSTLTVSNMSPEDSSIYLCSVEDTTSGRTEETQYFGPGTRLLVL.

The V gene is TRBV19, the J gene TRBJ2-2; the TCRdb call, TRBD1, lacks DNA for checking. The CDR3 has 16 residues. The V gene's germline CDR1 is LNHDA and CDR2 SQIVND (reference sequence). The CDR3 protein is CASSIPGQGNTGELFF.

The gene calls are TRBV23-1 and TRBJ2-7; the TRBD1 assignment by TCRdb is unverifiable without DNA. TRBV23-1 is given ORF status, its function remaining uncertain. This CDR3 comprises 15 residues. The CDR3 region is CASSPPRGITYEQYF.

J is TRBJ2-3 and V is TRBV20-1; the D gene TCRdb calls, TRBD2, cannot be checked with no DNA. The CDR3 consists of 11 residues. CDR1 is DFQATT and CDR2 is SNEGSKA in the germline V gene (reference sequence). The CDR3 loop is CSAVPPDTQYF.

This chain connects TRBV12-3 or TRBV12-4 to TRBJ2-2; absent DNA, TCRdb's TRBD2 call cannot be checked. There are 16 residues in the CDR3. The chain's CDR3 is CASRGLAGGETGELFF.

The chain is built from TRBV12-5 and TRBJ2-1; TCRdb names TRBD1, which stays unverified in the absence of DNA. Germline CDR1 LGHNT, CDR2 FRNRAP. The CDR3 totals 15 residues. The CDR3 protein is CASGPPIGGYNEQFF.